This T cell receptor beta chain stems from a study of blood T cell repertoires in COVID-19. The V and J ends lost 5 bases and 5 bases, in that order; junction bases with no gene match: 5. Germline CDR1 reads LGHDT; CDR2 reads YNNKEL (reference sequence). This CDR3 spans 14 amino acids. TCRdb keeps only in-frame clones here, not all; method: immunoSEQ multiplex PCR. Of roughly 180,000 clones in the sample, approximately 85% were seen once. This rearrangement joins TRBV3-1 (or the pseudogene TRBV3-2) to TRBJ2-5; 10 positions match TRBD2. The sequenced material came from peripheral blood. The TCR originated in a woman aged 50 to 60 with COVID-19, enrolled during active disease. The CDR3 coding sequence is TGTGCCAGCAGCTCGAGCGGGGGGGCCGAGACCCAGTACTTC. It codes for CASSSSGGAETQYF.